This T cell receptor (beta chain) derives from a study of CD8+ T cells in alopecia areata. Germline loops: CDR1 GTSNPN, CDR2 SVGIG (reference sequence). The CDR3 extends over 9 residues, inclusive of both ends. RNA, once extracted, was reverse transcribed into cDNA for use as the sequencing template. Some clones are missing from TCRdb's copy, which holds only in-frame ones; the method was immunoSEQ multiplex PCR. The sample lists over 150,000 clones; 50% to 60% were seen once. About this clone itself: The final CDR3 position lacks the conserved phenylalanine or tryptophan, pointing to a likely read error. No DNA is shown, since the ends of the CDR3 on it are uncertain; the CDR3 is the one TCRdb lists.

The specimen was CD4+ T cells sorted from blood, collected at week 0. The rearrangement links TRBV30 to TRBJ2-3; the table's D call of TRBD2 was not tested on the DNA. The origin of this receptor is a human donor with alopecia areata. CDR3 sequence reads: CAWSEAPLC.